This T cell receptor (beta chain) was recovered during a study of cytomegalovirus exposure and HLA in healthy donors. Study-wide findings and caveats: Analyses of presence/absence relied on an assumption of roughly uniform sequencing depth across donors.

A note on this clone: Its antigen is undetermined.

PCR amplification relied on 60 Vbeta primers (plus 13 Jbeta primers). TCRdb's copy holds only in-frame clones and misses some; the assay was immunoSEQ multiplex PCR. The data contain about 140,000 clones, roughly 80% of them singletons. The TCR originated in a man aged 40-55 years in good health and CMV-seronegative. Sequences were obtained from PBMCs.

DNA of the CDR3: TGTGCCAGCAGCCGCCTTGGGGGGTGGAACACTGAAGCTTTCTTT. Residues: CASSRLGGWNTEAFF. The J gene is TRBJ1-1, the V gene TRBV5-6, with D perhaps TRBD1 (5 bases). V lost 4 bases to trimming and J lost 1 base, with 14 bases between them. This CDR3 has 15 residues. Germline CDR1 reads SGHDT; CDR2 reads YYEEEE.